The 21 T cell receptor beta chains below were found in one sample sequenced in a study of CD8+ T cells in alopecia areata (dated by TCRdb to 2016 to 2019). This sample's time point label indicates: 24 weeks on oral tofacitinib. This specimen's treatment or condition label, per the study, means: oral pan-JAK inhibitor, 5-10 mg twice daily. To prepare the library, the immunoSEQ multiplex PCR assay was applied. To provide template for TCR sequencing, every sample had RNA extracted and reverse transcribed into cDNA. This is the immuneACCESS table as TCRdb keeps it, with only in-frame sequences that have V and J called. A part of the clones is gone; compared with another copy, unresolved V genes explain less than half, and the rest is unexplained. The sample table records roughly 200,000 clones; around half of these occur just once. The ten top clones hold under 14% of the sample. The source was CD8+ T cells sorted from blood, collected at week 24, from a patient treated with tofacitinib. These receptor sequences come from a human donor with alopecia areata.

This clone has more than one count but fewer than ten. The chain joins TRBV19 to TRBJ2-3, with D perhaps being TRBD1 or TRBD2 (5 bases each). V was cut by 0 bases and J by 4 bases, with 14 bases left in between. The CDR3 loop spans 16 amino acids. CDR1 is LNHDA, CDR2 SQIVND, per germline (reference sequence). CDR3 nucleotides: TGTGCCAGTAGTATAGACCCCGGGGCCTCAGCAGATACGCAGTATTTT. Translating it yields CASSIDPGASADTQYF.

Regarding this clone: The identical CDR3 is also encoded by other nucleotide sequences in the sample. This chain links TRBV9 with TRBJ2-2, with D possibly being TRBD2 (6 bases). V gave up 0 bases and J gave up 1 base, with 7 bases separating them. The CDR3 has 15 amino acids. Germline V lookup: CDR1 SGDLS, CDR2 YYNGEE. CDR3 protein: CASSVGRGNTGELFF. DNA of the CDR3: TGTGCCAGCAGCGTAGGGCGGGGGAACACCGGGGAGCTGTTTTTT.

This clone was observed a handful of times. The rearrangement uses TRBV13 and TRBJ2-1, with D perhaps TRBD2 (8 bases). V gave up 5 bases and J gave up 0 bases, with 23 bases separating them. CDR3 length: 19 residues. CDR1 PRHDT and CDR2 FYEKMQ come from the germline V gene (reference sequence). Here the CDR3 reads CASSPRGDSGDSSYNEQFF. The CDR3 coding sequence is TGTGCCAGCAGCCCCCGAGGGGATAGCGGGGACAGCTCCTACAATGAGCAGTTCTTC.

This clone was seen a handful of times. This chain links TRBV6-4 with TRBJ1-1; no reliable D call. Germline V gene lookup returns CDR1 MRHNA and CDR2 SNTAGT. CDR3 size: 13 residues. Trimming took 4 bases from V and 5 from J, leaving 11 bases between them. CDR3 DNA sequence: TGTGCCAGCAGTGTCGGAGACTCAACTGAAGCTTTCTTT. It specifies CASSVGDSTEAFF.

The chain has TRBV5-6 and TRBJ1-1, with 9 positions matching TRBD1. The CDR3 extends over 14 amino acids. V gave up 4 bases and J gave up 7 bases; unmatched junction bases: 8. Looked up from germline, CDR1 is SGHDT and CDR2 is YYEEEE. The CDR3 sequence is CASSLSDRGIEAFF. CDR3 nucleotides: TGTGCCAGCAGCCTGTCCGACAGGGGGATTGAAGCTTTCTTT.

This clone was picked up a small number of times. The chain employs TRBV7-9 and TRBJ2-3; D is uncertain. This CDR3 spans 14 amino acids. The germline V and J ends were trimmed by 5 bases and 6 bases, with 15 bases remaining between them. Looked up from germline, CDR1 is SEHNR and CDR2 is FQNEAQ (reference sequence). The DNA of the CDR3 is TGTGCCAGCAGCACGGTGGGTTTACCGGATACGCAGTATTTT. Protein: CASSTVGLPDTQYF.

The CDR3 DNA sequence: TGTGCCAGCAGCCTCGGACAGGGAAAGTACAATGAGCAGTTCTTC. It encodes CASSLGQGKYNEQFF. The chain has TRBV7-9 and TRBJ2-1; 8 nucleotides line up with TRBD1. J was trimmed by 4 bases and V by 5 bases; bases with no gene match: 7. CDR3 size: 15 residues. Germline lookup yields CDR1 SEHNR and CDR2 FQNEAQ (reference sequence).

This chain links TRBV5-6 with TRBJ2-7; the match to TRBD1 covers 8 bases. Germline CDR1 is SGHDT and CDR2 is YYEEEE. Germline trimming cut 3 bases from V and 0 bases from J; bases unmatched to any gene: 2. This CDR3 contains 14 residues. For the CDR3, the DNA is TGTGCCAGCAGCTCAGGGGGCAGCTCCTACGAGCAGTACTTC. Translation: CASSSGGSSYEQYF.

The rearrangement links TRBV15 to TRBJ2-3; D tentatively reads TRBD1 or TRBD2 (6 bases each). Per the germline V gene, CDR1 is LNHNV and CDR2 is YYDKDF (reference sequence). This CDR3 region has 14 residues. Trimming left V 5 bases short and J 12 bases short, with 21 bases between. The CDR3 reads CATSPLGRRGAQYF. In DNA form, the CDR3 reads TGTGCCACCAGCCCCCTCGGTAGGAGGGGGGCACAGTATTTT.

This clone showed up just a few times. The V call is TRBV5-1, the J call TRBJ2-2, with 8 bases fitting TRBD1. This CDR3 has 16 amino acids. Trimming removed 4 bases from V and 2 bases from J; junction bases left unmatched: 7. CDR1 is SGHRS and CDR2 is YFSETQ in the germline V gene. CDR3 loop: CASSPNRGDNTGELFF. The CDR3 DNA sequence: TGCGCCAGCAGCCCGAACAGGGGGGATAACACCGGGGAGCTGTTTTTT.

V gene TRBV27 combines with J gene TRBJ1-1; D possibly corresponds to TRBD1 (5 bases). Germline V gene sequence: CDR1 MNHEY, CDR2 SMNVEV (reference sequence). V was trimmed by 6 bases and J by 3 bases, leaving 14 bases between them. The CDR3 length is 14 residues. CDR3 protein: CASSPSGDHTEAFF. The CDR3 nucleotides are TGTGCCAGCAGCCCCTCCGGGGACCACACTGAAGCTTTCTTT.

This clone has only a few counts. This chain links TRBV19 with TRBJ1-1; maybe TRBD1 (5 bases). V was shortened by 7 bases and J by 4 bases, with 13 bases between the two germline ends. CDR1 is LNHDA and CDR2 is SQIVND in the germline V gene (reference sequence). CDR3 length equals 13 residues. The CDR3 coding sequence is TGTGCCAGTACGACGAGGGGCAGCACTGAAGCTTTCTTT. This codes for CASTTRGSTEAFF.

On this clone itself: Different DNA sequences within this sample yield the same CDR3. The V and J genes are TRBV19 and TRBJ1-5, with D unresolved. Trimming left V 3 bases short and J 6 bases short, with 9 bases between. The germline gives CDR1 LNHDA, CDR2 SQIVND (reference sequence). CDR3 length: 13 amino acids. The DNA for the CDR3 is TGTGCCAGTAGTATGGGAGGGAGTCAGCCCCAGCATTTT. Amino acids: CASSMGGSQPQHF.

CDR3 bases: TGTGCCAGCAGTTACAGCGGGGGGGCGGACGAGCAGTACTTC. Translation: CASSYSGGADEQYF. V gene TRBV6-5 combines with J gene TRBJ2-7; TRBD2 agrees at 10 bases. CDR1 is MNHEY, CDR2 SVGAGI, per germline. V lost 2 bases, J lost 5 bases, and 3 bases stayed unmatched. CDR3 length equals 14 residues.

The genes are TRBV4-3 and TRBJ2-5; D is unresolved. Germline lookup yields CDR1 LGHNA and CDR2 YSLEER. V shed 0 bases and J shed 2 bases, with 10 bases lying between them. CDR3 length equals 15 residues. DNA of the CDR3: TGCGCCAGCAGCCAAGATAGTGGCAGTCAAGAGACCCAGTACTTC. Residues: CASSQDSGSQETQYF.

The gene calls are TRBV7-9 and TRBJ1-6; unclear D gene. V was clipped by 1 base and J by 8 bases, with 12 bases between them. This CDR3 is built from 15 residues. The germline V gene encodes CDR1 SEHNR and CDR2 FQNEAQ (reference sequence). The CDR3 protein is CASSLGWVVDSPLHF. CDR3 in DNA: TGTGCCAGCAGCTTAGGTTGGGTTGTGGATTCACCCCTCCACTTT.

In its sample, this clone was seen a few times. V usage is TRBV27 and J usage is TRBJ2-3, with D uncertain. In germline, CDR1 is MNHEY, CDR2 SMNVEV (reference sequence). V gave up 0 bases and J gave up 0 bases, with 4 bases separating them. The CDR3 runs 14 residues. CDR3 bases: TGTGCCAGCAGTTTATCCCGGAGCACAGATACGCAGTATTTT. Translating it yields CASSLSRSTDTQYF.

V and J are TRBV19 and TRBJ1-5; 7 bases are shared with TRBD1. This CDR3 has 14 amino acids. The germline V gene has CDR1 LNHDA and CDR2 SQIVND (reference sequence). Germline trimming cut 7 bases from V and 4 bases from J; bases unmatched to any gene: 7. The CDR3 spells CASTGQGVNQPQHF. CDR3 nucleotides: TGTGCCAGTACCGGCCAGGGGGTGAATCAGCCCCAGCATTTT.

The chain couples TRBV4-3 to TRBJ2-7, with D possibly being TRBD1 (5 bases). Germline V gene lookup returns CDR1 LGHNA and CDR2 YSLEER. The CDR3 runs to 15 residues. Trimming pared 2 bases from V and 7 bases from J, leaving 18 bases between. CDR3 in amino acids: CASSQTRAGNVEQYF. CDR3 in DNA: TGCGCCAGCAGCCAAACCCGGGCAGGGAACGTAGAGCAGTACTTC.

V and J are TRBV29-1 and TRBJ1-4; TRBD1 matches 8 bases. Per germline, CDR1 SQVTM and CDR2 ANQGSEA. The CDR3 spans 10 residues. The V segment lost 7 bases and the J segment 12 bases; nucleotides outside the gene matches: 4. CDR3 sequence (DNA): TGCAGCGCCTTACAGGGGGAACTGTTTTTT. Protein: CSALQGELFF.

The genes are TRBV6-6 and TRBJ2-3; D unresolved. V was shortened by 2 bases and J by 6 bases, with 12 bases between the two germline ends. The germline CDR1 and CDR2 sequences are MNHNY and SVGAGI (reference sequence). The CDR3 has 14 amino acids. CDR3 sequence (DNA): TGTGCCAGCAGTTACGTGCAGCCAGGCGATACGCAGTATTTT. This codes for CASSYVQPGDTQYF.